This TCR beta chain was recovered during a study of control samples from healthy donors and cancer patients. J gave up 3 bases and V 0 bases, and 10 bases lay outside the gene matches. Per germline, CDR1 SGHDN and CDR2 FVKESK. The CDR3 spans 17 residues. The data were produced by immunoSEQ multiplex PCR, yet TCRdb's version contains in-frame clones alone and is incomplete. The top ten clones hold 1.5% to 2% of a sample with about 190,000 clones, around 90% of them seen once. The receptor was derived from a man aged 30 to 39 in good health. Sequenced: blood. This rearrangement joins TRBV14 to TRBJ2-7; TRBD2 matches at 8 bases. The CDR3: CASSQDTRGGGFYEQYF. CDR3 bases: TGTGCCAGCAGCCAAGATACCCGGGGGGGCGGGTTCTACGAGCAGTACTTC.